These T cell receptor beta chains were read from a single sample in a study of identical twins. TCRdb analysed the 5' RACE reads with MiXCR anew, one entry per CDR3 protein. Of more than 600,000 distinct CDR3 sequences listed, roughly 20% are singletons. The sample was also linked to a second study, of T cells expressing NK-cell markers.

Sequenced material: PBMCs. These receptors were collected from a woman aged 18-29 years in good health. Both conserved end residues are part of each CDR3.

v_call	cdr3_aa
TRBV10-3	CAISDGTRAFF
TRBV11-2	CASSWRTSGGLSSYNEQFF
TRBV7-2	CASSRGTVFSDEQFF
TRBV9	CASSVNMESGNYNEQFF
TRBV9	CASSVSSNTDTQYF
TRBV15	CATRTLGLAGTYNEQFF
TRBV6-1	CASLRGLSTDTQYF
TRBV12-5	CASAIRIAYGYTF
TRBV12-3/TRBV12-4	CASSPEGAYEQYF
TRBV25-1	CASSELGAKTQYF
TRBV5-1	CASSLEVGGSGYTF
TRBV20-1	CSARSAGGSTGELFF
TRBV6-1	CASRGQVNTEAFF
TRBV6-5	CASSFIAGGSTDTQYF
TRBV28	CASSLWGRGGVDTQYF
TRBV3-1	CASSWTDSGNTIYF
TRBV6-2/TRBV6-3	CASGATPSSYEQYF
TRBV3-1	CASTRGFALSSYNEQFF
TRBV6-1	CASSETTGFEAFF
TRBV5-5	CASSFRGSTYNSPLHF
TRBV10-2	CASSAWLGTQIYNEQFF
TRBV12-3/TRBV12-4	CASNSGGRGNSPLHF
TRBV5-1	CASSLGDRYEQYF
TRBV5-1	CASRPFVGSGSPLHF
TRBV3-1	CASSQVITSGGVRNEQFF
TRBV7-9	CASSPWEGEGSDTQYF
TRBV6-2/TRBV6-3	CASSYDRGEAFF
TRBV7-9	CASTETTGELFF